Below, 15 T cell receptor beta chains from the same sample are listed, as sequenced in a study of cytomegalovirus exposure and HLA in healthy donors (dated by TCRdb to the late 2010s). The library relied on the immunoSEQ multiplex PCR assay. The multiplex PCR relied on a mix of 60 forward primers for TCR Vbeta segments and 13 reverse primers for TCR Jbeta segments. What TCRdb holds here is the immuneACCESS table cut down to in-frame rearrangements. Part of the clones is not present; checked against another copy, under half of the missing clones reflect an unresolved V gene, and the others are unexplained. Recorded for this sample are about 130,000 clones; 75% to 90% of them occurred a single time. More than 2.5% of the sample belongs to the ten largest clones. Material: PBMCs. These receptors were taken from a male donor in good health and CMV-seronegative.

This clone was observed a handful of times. The CDR3 region is CASSFDRRALSSYNEQFF. CDR3 in DNA: TGTGCCAGCAGCTTCGATCGGAGAGCCCTGTCCTCTTACAATGAGCAGTTCTTC. This chain links TRBV7-2 with TRBJ2-1; D ambiguous. CDR3 size: 18 residues. The germline V gene encodes CDR1 SGHTA and CDR2 FQGNSA. V lost 3 bases and J lost 4, with 22 bases in between.

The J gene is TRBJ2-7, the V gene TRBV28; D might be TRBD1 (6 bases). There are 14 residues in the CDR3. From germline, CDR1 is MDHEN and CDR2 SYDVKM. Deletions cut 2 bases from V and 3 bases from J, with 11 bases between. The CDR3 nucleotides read TGTGCCAGCAGTTTAGCACAGGGTGGCTACGAGCAGTACTTC. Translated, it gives CASSLAQGGYEQYF. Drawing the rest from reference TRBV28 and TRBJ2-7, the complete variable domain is DVKVTQSSRYLVKRTGEKVFLECVQDMDHENMFWYRQDPGLGLRLIYFSYDVKMKEKGDIPEGYSVSREKKERFSLILESASTNQTSMYLCASSLAQGGYEQYFGPGTRLTVT.

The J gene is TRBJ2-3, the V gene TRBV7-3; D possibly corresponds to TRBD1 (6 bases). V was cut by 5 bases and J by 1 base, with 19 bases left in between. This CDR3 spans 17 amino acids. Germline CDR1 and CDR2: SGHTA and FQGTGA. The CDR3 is CASSPLGASPGTDTQYF. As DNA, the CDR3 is TGTGCCAGCAGCCCCCTGGGGGCCTCCCCCGGCACAGATACGCAGTATTTT.

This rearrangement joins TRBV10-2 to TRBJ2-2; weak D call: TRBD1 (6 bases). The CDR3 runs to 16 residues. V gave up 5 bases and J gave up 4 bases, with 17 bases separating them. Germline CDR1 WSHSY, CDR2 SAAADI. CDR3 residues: CASSRGQTSGTGELFF. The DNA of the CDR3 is TGCGCCAGCAGTCGAGGACAGACTTCGGGCACCGGGGAGCTGTTTTTT.

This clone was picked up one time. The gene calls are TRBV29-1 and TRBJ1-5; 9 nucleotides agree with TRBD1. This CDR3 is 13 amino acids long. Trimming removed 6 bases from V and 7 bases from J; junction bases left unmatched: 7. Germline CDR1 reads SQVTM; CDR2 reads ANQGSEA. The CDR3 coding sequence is TGCAGCGTGTCGGACAGGGGAGGACAGCCCCAGCATTTT. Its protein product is CSVSDRGGQPQHF.

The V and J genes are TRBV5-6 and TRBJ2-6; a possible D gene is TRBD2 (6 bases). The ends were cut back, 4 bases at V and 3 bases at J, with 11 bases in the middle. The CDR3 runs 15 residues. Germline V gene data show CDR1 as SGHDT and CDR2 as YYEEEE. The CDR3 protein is CASSARRDGANVLTF. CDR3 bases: TGTGCCAGCAGCGCGCGGCGGGATGGGGCCAACGTCCTGACTTTC. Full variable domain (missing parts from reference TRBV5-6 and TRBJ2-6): DAGVTQSPTHLIKTRGQQVTLRCSPKSGHDTVSWYQQALGQGPQFIFQYYEEEERQRGNFPDRFSGHQFPNYSSELNVNALLLGDSALYLCASSARRDGANVLTFGAGSRLTVL.

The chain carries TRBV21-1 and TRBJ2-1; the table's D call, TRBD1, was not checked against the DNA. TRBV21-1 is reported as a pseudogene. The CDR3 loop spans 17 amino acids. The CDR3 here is CASSKTRQGRWYNEQFF. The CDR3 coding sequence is TGTGCCAGCAGCAAAACGCGGCAGGGGCGATGGTACAATGAGCAGTTCTTC.

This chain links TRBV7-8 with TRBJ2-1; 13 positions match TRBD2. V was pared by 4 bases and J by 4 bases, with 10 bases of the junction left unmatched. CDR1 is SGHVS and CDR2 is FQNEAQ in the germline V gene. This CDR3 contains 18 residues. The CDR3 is CASSSGRLAGGKYNEQFF. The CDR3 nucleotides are TGTGCCAGCAGCTCGGGAAGACTAGCGGGGGGCAAGTACAATGAGCAGTTCTTC.

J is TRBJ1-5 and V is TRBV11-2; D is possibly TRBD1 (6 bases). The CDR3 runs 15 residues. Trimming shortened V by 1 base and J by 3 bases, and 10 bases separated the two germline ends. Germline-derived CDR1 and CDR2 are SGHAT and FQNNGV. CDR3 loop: CASSLAGQHNQPQHF. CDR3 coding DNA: TGTGCCAGCAGCTTAGCTGGACAGCACAATCAGCCCCAGCATTTT.

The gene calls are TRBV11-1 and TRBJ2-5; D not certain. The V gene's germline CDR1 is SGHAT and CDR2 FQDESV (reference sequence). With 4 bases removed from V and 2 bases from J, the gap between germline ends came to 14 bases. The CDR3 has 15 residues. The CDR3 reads CASSYGEKRQETQYF. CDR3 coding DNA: TGTGCCAGCAGCTACGGAGAGAAAAGACAAGAGACCCAGTACTTC.

As DNA, the CDR3 is TGTGCCTGGACTGCCGGGACTCCGAACACTGAAGCTTTCTTT. Its protein is CAWTAGTPNTEAFF. The chain couples TRBV30 to TRBJ1-1; maybe TRBD1 (5 bases). Germline V gene data show CDR1 as GTSNPN and CDR2 as SVGIG (reference sequence). The V end lost 4 bases, the J end lost 1 base, and 13 bases lay between the germline ends. This CDR3 is 14 amino acids long.

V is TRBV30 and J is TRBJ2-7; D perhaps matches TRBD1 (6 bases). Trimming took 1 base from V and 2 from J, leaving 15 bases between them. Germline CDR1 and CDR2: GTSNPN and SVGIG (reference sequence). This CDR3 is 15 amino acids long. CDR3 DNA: TGTGCCTGGAGTGCGAGAGACAGGAGCGCCTACGAGCAGTACTTC. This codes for CAWSARDRSAYEQYF. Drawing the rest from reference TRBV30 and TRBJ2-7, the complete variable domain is SQTIHQWPATLVQPVGSPLSLECTVEGTSNPNLYWYRQAAGRGLQLLFYSVGIGQISSEVPQNLSASRPQDRQFILSSKKLLLSDSGFYLCAWSARDRSAYEQYFGPGTRLTVT.

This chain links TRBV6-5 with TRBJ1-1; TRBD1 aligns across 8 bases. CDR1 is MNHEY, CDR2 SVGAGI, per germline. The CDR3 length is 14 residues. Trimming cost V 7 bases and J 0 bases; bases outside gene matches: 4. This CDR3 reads CASKPGQVNTEAFF. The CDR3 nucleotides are TGTGCCAGCAAACCGGGACAGGTGAACACTGAAGCTTTCTTT.

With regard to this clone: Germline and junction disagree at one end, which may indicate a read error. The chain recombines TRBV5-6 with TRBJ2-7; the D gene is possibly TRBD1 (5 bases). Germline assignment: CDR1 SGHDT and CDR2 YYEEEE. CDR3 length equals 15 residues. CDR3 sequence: CASSSRWGRHYVQYF. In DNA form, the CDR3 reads TGTGCCAGCAGCTCGCGCTGGGGCCGCCACTACGTGCAGTACTTC. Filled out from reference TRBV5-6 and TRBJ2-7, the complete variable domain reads DAGVTQSPTHLIKTRGQQVTLRCSPKSGHDTVSWYQQALGQGPQFIFQYYEEEERQRGNFPDRFSGHQFPNYSSELNVNALLLGDSALYLCASSSRWGRHYVQYFGPGTRLTVT.

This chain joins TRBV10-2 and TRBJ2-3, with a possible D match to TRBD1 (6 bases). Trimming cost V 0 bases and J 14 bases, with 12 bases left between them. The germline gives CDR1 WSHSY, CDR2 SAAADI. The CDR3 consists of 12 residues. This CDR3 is CASSESRGGGYF. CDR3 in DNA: TGCGCCAGCAGTGAGTCGCGTGGGGGCGGGTATTTT.